What follows are 26 T cell receptor beta chains derived from one specimen sequenced in a study of blood T cell repertoires in COVID-19. Method: immunoSEQ multiplex PCR; TCRdb's copy keeps in-frame clones and lacks some. The sample consists of about 150,000 clones, nearly 85% of them appearing once. Sequencing was performed on peripheral blood. The receptors come from a human donor in a cohort sampled during active COVID-19.

This clone was detected only once. The V and J genes are TRBV11-1 and TRBJ2-7; the D gene is possibly TRBD1 (5 bases). V dropped 3 bases and J dropped 3 bases, with 9 bases sitting between them. CDR1 is SGHAT and CDR2 is FQDESV in the germline V gene (reference sequence). The CDR3 extends over 13 amino acids. CDR3 protein: CASSLGRVYEQYV. For the CDR3, the DNA is TGTGCCAGCAGCTTGGGCAGGGTCTACGAGCAGTACGTC.

The chain carries TRBV6-5 and TRBJ2-3, with D uncertain. The CDR3 is made up of 12 amino acids. The ends were cut back, 6 bases at V and 3 bases at J, with 7 bases in the middle. Germline loops: CDR1 MNHEY, CDR2 SVGAGI. CDR3 coding DNA: TGTGCCAGCAGCAAAACAACAGATACGCAGTATTTT. Translating gives CASSKTTDTQYF.

The chain couples TRBV2 to TRBJ2-3; unclear D gene. The CDR3 is 12 residues long. V shed 6 bases and J shed 4 bases, with 8 bases lying between them. Germline CDR1 reads SNHLY; CDR2 reads FYNNEI. The CDR3 bases are TGTGCCAGCAGCGAAAACTCAGATACGCAGTATTTT. It codes for CASSENSDTQYF.

This clone was counted only a few times. The rearrangement links TRBV19 to TRBJ2-2; TRBD2 agrees at 9 bases. The junction had 6 bases not matched to a gene; V was cut back by 0 bases and J by 4 bases. This CDR3 region has 17 residues. The V gene's germline CDR1 is LNHDA and CDR2 SQIVND (reference sequence). CDR3 in DNA: TGTGCCAGTAGTATAGATGGAGCGGGAGGCGGCACCGGGGAGCTGTTTTTT. It yields the protein CASSIDGAGGGTGELFF.

The chain recombines TRBV5-4 with TRBJ2-1; TRBD1 matches at 10 bases. Germline loops: CDR1 SGHNT, CDR2 YYREEE (reference sequence). The CDR3 sequence is 14 residues long. V lost 6 bases to trimming and J lost 7 bases; unmatched junction nucleotides: 7. The CDR3 reads CASIRQGAGNEQFF. The CDR3 DNA is TGTGCCAGCATCCGACAGGGGGCGGGTAATGAGCAGTTCTTC.

This rearrangement joins TRBV27 to TRBJ1-3, with no clear D. This CDR3 is built from 13 residues. Germline V CDR1 and CDR2: MNHEY, SMNVEV (reference sequence). The V and J ends lost 2 bases and 3 bases respectively, with 5 bases between them. The CDR3 protein is CASSLQFGNTIYF. The CDR3 coding sequence is TGTGCCAGCAGTTTACAGTTTGGAAACACCATATATTTT.

The chain has TRBV5-1 and TRBJ2-7, with TRBD2 matching 8 bases. Trimming removed 4 bases from V and 4 bases from J; junction bases left unmatched: 7. The CDR3 contains 14 residues. Germline lookup yields CDR1 SGHRS and CDR2 YFSETQ. CDR3 sequence reads: CASSPGGGQYEQYF. Here the CDR3 DNA reads TGCGCCAGCAGCCCCGGGGGGGGCCAGTACGAGCAGTACTTC.

This clone was observed a handful of times. The V call is TRBV4-2, the J call TRBJ1-2, with TRBD1 as a possible D gene (6 bases). Germline V CDR1 and CDR2: LGHNA, YNFKEQ. The CDR3 length is 15 residues. V dropped 1 base and J dropped 4 bases, with 13 bases sitting between them. CDR3: CASSQARQGTYGYTF. The CDR3 bases are TGTGCCAGCAGCCAAGCCCGTCAGGGGACCTATGGCTACACCTTC.

The gene calls are TRBV18 and TRBJ1-3, with D unclear. This CDR3 comprises 16 residues. V was pared by 0 bases and J by 0 bases, with 9 bases between. Germline CDR1 is KGHSH and CDR2 is LQKENI. CDR3 DNA: TGTGCCAGCTCACCACCCCCGACTATCTCTGGAAACACCATATATTTT. This codes for CASSPPPTISGNTIYF.

This chain uses TRBV7-9 with TRBJ1-2, with D hard to call. Germline CDR1 and CDR2: SEHNR and FQNEAQ (reference sequence). Trimming left V 1 base short and J 4 bases short, with 4 bases between. This CDR3 region has 12 residues. The CDR3 spells CASSLDRYGYTF. The CDR3 DNA sequence: TGTGCCAGCAGCTTAGATCGCTATGGCTACACCTTC.

V and J are TRBV7-2 and TRBJ1-2; D is undetermined. CDR3 size: 11 residues. Germline CDR1 is SGHTA and CDR2 is FQGNSA. The V gene lost 2 bases and the J gene lost 10 bases, with 8 bases spanning the gap. CDR3 residues: CASSLYPVYTF. CDR3 DNA sequence: TGTGCCAGCAGCTTATATCCGGTCTACACCTTC.

This clone has just one count. The gene calls are TRBV11-3 and TRBJ2-3, with 13 bases aligning to TRBD2. The germline gives CDR1 SGHNT, CDR2 YENEEA. Trimming cost V 5 bases and J 2 bases; bases outside gene matches: 7. This CDR3 is 17 amino acids long. The CDR3 DNA reads TGTGCCAGCAGCCCCCGGACTAGCGGGAGCCCCACAGATACGCAGTATTTT. Amino acid sequence: CASSPRTSGSPTDTQYF.

The V and J genes are TRBV15 and TRBJ1-2; 9 bases align to TRBD1. After removal of 6 bases from V and 4 bases from J, the junction contained 9 bases not matched to a gene. CDR1 and CDR2 from the germline V gene are LNHNV and YYDKDF (reference sequence). The CDR3 has 15 amino acids. The DNA of the CDR3 is TGTGCCACCAGACACACCGGGACAGGGCTCTATGGCTACACCTTC. Translating it yields CATRHTGTGLYGYTF.

The chain joins TRBV9 to TRBJ1-4; D unresolved. The length of the CDR3 is 12 residues. Looked up from germline, CDR1 is SGDLS and CDR2 is YYNGEE. Trimming removed 4 bases from V and 7 bases from J, with 8 bases in between. Here the CDR3 DNA reads TGTGCCAGCAGCCTCTCAGGTGAAAAACTGTTTTTT. Translated, it gives CASSLSGEKLFF. Full variable domain (remainder filled in from reference TRBV9 and TRBJ1-4): DSGVTQTPKHLITATGQRVTLRCSPRSGDLSVYWYQQSLDQGLQFLIQYYNGEERAKGNILERFSAQQFPDLHSELNLSSLELGDSALYFCASSLSGEKLFFGSGTQLSVL.

This chain connects TRBV5-1 to TRBJ2-7, with 9 positions matching TRBD1. This CDR3 comprises 15 residues. The germline V gene encodes CDR1 SGHRS and CDR2 YFSETQ. Trimming cost V 2 bases and J 5 bases; bases outside gene matches: 8. CDR3 coding DNA: TGCGCCAGCAGCTTAGGACAGGGGTCTTTCCACGAGCAGTACTTC. Translated: CASSLGQGSFHEQYF.

This clone was seen only once. The rearrangement links TRBV5-1 to TRBJ2-1; 8 bases fit TRBD2. CDR1 and CDR2 from the germline V gene are SGHRS and YFSETQ. The CDR3 has 16 amino acids. J lost 2 bases, V lost 0 bases, and 4 bases had no gene match. This CDR3 reads CASSLEGGGPYNEQFF. For the CDR3, the DNA is TGCGCCAGCAGCTTGGAAGGCGGGGGGCCCTACAATGAGCAGTTCTTC. The whole variable domain, filled in from reference TRBV5-1 and TRBJ2-1, reads KAGVTQTPRYLIKTRGQQVTLSCSPISGHRSVSWYQQTPGQGLQFLFEYFSETQRNKGNFPGRFSGRQFSNSRSEMNVSTLELGDSALYLCASSLEGGGPYNEQFFGPGTRLTVL.

The V call is TRBV7-2, the J call TRBJ1-3; 7 positions match TRBD1. Germline V gene lookup returns CDR1 SGHTA and CDR2 FQGNSA. J gave up 6 bases and V 1 base, and 6 bases lay outside the gene matches. The CDR3 consists of 15 residues. This chain's CDR3 is CASSLGRGMINTIYF. In DNA form, the CDR3 reads TGTGCCAGCAGCTTAGGCAGGGGGATGATAAACACCATATATTTT.

The chain is built from TRBV18 and TRBJ1-1, with a weak D call TRBD1 (6 bases). Germline V gives CDR1 KGHSH, CDR2 LQKENI. The CDR3 is made up of 13 amino acids. V was clipped by 2 bases and J by 5 bases, with 9 bases between them. The CDR3 here is CASSPRGGTEAFF. CDR3 nucleotide sequence: TGTGCCAGCTCACCAAGGGGGGGAACTGAAGCTTTCTTT.

This clone was recorded only once. The chain carries TRBV18 and TRBJ2-3; D is ambiguous. CDR1 KGHSH and CDR2 LQKENI come from the germline V gene. V gave up 0 bases and J gave up 0 bases, with 4 bases separating them. The CDR3 is 14 amino acids. The CDR3 region has the DNA TGTGCCAGCTCACCACCGACTAGCACAGATACGCAGTATTTT. It is translated as CASSPPTSTDTQYF.

J is TRBJ1-5 and V is TRBV19; 9 nucleotides line up with TRBD1. The germline V gene encodes CDR1 LNHDA and CDR2 SQIVND (reference sequence). V trimming: 7 bases; J trimming: 2 bases; junction bases outside the gene matches: 9. CDR3 length: 16 residues. Here the CDR3 reads CASKEQGAFGNQPQHF. In nucleotides, the CDR3 is TGTGCCAGTAAAGAACAGGGGGCGTTTGGCAATCAGCCCCAGCATTTT.

The genes are TRBV3-1 (or the pseudogene TRBV3-2) and TRBJ1-3; TRBD1 agrees at 7 bases. Looked up from germline, CDR1 is LGHDT and CDR2 is YNNKEL (reference sequence). There are 15 residues in the CDR3. V shed 3 bases and J 4 bases; nucleotides not matched to a gene: 6. CDR3 amino acids: CASSHTTGRGNTIYF. CDR3 DNA sequence: TGTGCCAGCAGCCACACGACAGGGCGGGGAAACACCATATATTTT.

This sequence joins TRBV5-4 and TRBJ2-1, with TRBD2 as a possible D gene (5 bases). The germline V and J ends were trimmed by 0 bases and 3 bases, with 13 bases remaining between them. This CDR3 is built from 16 residues. Germline V gene data show CDR1 as SGHNT and CDR2 as YYREEE (reference sequence). The CDR3 sequence is CASSLGHGKGYNEQFF. DNA of the CDR3: TGTGCCAGCAGCTTGGGGCACGGGAAGGGCTACAATGAGCAGTTCTTC.

The gene calls are TRBV10-3 and TRBJ1-1, with D maybe TRBD1 (5 bases). Germline CDR1 ENHRY, CDR2 SYGVKD. V was cut by 3 bases and J by 0 bases, with 8 bases left in between. The CDR3 is 14 residues long. CDR3 loop: CAISDGGLNTEAFF. In nucleotides, the CDR3 is TGTGCCATCAGTGACGGGGGTCTGAACACTGAAGCTTTCTTT.

The V call is TRBV6-5, the J call TRBJ1-6; 9 positions match TRBD1. The CDR3 has 14 amino acids. The V segment lost 6 bases and the J segment 7 bases; nucleotides outside the gene matches: 4. Germline-derived CDR1 and CDR2 are MNHEY and SVGAGI. Here the CDR3 reads CASRLGTGNSPLHF. For the CDR3, the DNA is TGTGCCAGCAGGTTGGGGACAGGGAATTCACCCCTCCACTTT.

The chain carries TRBV9 and TRBJ1-1; D is unresolved. This CDR3 comprises 15 residues. Germline CDR1 is SGDLS and CDR2 is YYNGEE. V gave up 1 base and J gave up 0 bases, with 10 bases separating them. CDR3 sequence: CASSVNSLVNTEAFF. The CDR3 coding sequence is TGTGCCAGCAGCGTAAACAGTCTGGTGAACACTGAAGCTTTCTTT.

The chain carries TRBV7-6 and TRBJ2-2; weak D call: TRBD1 (5 bases). Germline V gene lookup returns CDR1 SGHVS and CDR2 FNYEAQ. V gave up 4 bases and J gave up 5 bases, with 17 bases separating them. The CDR3 has 16 amino acids. The chain's CDR3 is CASSSIGAKYTGELFF. In nucleotides, the CDR3 is TGTGCCAGCAGCTCAATAGGGGCCAAGTATACCGGGGAGCTGTTTTTT. Combining the CDR3 with reference TRBV7-6 and TRBJ2-2 gives the whole variable domain GAGVSQSPRYKVTKRGQDVALRCDPISGHVSLYWYRQALGQGPEFLTYFNYEAQQDKSGLPNDRFSAERPEGSISTLTIQRTEQRDSAMYRCASSSIGAKYTGELFFGEGSRLTVL.